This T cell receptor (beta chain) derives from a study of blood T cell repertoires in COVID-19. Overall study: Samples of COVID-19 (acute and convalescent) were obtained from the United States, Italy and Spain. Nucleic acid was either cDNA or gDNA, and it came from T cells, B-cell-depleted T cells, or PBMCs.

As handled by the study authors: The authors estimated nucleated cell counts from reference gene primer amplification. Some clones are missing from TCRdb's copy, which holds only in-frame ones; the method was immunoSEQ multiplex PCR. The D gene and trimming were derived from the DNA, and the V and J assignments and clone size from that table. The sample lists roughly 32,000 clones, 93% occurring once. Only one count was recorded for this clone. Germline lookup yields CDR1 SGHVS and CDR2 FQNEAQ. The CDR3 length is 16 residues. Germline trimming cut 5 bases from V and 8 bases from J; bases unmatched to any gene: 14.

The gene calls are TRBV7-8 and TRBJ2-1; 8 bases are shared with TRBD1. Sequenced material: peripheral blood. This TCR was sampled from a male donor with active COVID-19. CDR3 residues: CASSPYSRGRVDEQFF. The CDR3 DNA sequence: TGTGCCAGCAGCCCGTACTCCAGGGGGCGCGTGGATGAGCAGTTCTTC.